This TCR beta chain appears in the sequencing data of a study of OX40 agonist ivuxolimab in advanced cancers. With respect to the entire study: The costimulatory receptor OX40 (CD134) was targeted by ivuxolimab, a fully human IgG2 agonistic monoclonal antibody. Intravenous ivuxolimab was administered to patients every 2 weeks at six dose levels: 0.01, 0.1, 0.3, 1.5, 3 and 10 mg/kg. Of the approximately 50 patients in dose escalation, 19 had hepatocellular carcinoma, about 15 had melanoma, 9 had renal cell carcinoma and 9 had head and neck cancer. In the dose-escalation cohort, about four fifths of patients were male, and the mean age was roughly 60 years with a range of roughly 20 to 85. Patients were allowed to have had prior anti-PD-1, anti-PD-L1 or anti-CTLA-4 therapy, and roughly two fifths of the dose-escalation patients had been treated with checkpoint inhibitors. Three dose-escalation patients achieved partial responses, one with hepatocellular carcinoma and two with cutaneous melanoma. The purpose of peripheral TCRbeta sequencing was to test whether ivuxolimab changed TCR sequence diversity and led to clonal T-cell expansion. The monotherapy dose-escalation portion (N of about 52 patients) of the phase I ivuxolimab trial is reported in the paper.

As regards this clone: No cognate antigen has been identified for it. No base-level quality is on record; no much larger clone is a single base apart.

Genomic DNA was isolated from the sorted cells so that the TCRbeta CDR3 region could be sequenced. TCRbeta CDR3 regions were sequenced using the immunoSEQ Assay. Here the immuneACCESS table is served through TCRdb, limited to in-frame sequences with V and J called. Missing clones are a known gap in these copies; in checked studies unresolved V genes cover under half, and the rest lacks a known reason. The sample data list around 84,000 clones, and around 93% of these were observed just once. The ten largest clonotypes hold 0.5% to 0.6% of the sample. General findings and caveats noted by the study authors: Clonal expansion of both CD4+ and CD8+ blood T cells was observed from baseline to week 6 at doses 0.1 to 3.0 mg/kg. Low levels of normalized T-cell clonal expansion were also seen in some nonresponding patients. In the 0.1-3.0 mg/kg groups, partial responders were among the patients with the lowest normalized peripheral clonal expansion, particularly in CD8+ T cells. After ivuxolimab, CD8+ T cells had more expanded clones than CD4+ T cells on average. Antigen specificity was not determined for the clonally expanded peripheral T cells.

Patients with a history of autoimmune disease or receiving systemic immunosuppression were excluded from the trial. Peripheral blood for TCR sequencing was collected from all dose cohorts at baseline, on cycle 4 day 1, and on cycle 7 day 1. Samples came from an open-label, multicenter, first-in-human phase I dose-escalation trial of ivuxolimab. The trial enrolled adults with locally advanced or metastatic head and neck squamous cell, hepatocellular, melanoma or renal cell carcinoma. Before TCR sequencing, CD4+ T cells and CD8+ T cells from peripheral blood were sorted into separate populations. Here the sequenced sample was CD4+ or CD8+ T cells sorted from blood, taken in a trial of the OX40 agonist ivuxolimab. The clonotype comes from an adult with an advanced solid tumor such as melanoma, head and neck, liver or kidney cancer.

The encoded CDR3 is CASSLAAGGDPWEQYF. The nucleotide sequence is TGTGCCAGCAGCTTGGCCGCGGGAGGGGACCCCTGGGAGCAGTACTTC. The chain links TRBV5-4 with TRBJ2-7, with 9 junctional bases fitting TRBD2. Relative to germline, V is missing 0 bases and J is missing 7 bases, with 11 bases of the junction outside any gene match. Sequences SGHNT (CDR1) and YYREEE (CDR2) are obtained from the germline V gene (reference sequence). Its CDR3 holds 16 amino acids, cysteine through phenylalanine. Only the CDR3 part of the read is kept: 48 bases, read in frame from the first base.